This TCR beta chain emerged from a study of shared clonotypes between healthy human individuals. Overall study context: Per-donor plates numbered three CD4 naive, three CD4 memory, two CD8 naive and one CD8 memory.

The CDR3 extends over 15 amino acids. Trimming left V 6 bases short and J 1 base short, with 13 bases between. CDR1 is SGDLS, CDR2 YYNGEE, per germline. A word on this clone: Its specificity is not known.

Here immunoSEQ multiplex PCR was the method, and the copy in TCRdb shows in-frame clones only, minus some. The sample lists over a million clones, around 78% occurring once. Broader study findings: Naive subsets generally exceeded memory subsets in estimated richness. In contrast to clonotypes shared by all four donors, non-shared clonotypes had lower generation probabilities. The study's rarefaction showed incomplete sorted-subset sequencing despite large depth.

Sequencing was carried out using memory CD4+ T cells from PBMCs. The subset denotes: CD45RA-negative fraction. The chain has TRBV9 and TRBJ2-2; D ambiguous. This TCR was recovered from a man aged 18 to 29 in good health. Some clones in this sample may be carry-over from other donors' samples. The CDR3 DNA reads TGTGCCAGCACCGGCCTGAAGGGGAACACCGGGGAGCTGTTTTTT. Translation: CASTGLKGNTGELFF.